A single count supports the clone carrying this T cell receptor (beta chain). Antigen: not known. The record originates from a study of vaccination and CD4 T cells after COVID-19. Cultured CD4+ T-cell DNA underwent Oncomine TCR Beta short-read sequencing. TCRdb ran MiXCR on the PCR reads and lists one entry per CDR3 protein. The table lists about 15,000 distinct CDR3 sequences, 40% to 50% of them singletons, with 25% to 30% in the top ten. Treatment denoted: approximately nine-day PBMC culture with coronavirus spike peptide pools or control peptides (ViraFEST assay). Trimming removed 6 bases from V and 6 bases from J; junction bases left unmatched: 11. Germline CDR1 reads SGHTA; CDR2 reads FQGNSA. The CDR3 is 14 amino acids.

This material consisted of cultured CD4+ T cells from blood, taken after SARS-CoV-2 vaccination. The V call is TRBV7-2, the J call TRBJ2-7; 7 positions agree with TRBD1. The clonotype comes from a human donor with COVID-19. CDR3 coding DNA: TGTGCCAGCAGGTCCACCCGACAGGGCCCCGAGCAGTACTTC. Its translation: CASRSTRQGPEQYF.